This record looks at one T cell receptor beta chain sequence and its context. Sequencing used immunoSEQ multiplex PCR; TCRdb keeps in-frame clones, though not all of them. The profile shows 70,000 to 85,000 clones, roughly nine tenths of them singletons. V was trimmed by 6 bases and J by 3 bases, leaving 9 bases between them. Germline V gene data show CDR1 as SGDLS and CDR2 as YYNGEE. This CDR3 contains 12 residues. This sample is drawn from a study of resident and recirculating memory T cells in vitiligo. The V and J genes are TRBV9 and TRBJ1-1, with D unclear. Sample: blood. This sequence originates from a male donor with vitiligo. CDR3 loop: CASKGGDTEAFF. The CDR3 nucleotides read TGTGCCAGCAAAGGCGGGGACACTGAAGCTTTCTTT.